The rows below give T cell receptor beta chains drawn from one sample of a study of T cell responses to AZD1222 COVID-19 vaccine. TCRdb's table, derived via immunoSEQ multiplex PCR, lists solely in-frame clones and lacks some. The sample lists approximately 190,000 clones, roughly 88% occurring once. This sample comprised peripheral blood, obtained on day 0 of AZD1222 vaccination. The receptors shown here come from an adult in good health. Both conserved end residues are part of each CDR3. The D gene is left open where the match is weak. Some rows mark clone size as missing; the rest say once, few, many or name a class of expanded clone.

>TRBD2|TRBV3-1/TRBV3-2|.|TRBJ2-5
CASSRRTSAHLKGETQYF
TGTGCCAGCAGCAGGAGGACTAGCGCACACCTGAAAGGCGAGACCCAGTACTTC
>TRBD2|TRBV10-3|.|TRBJ2-5
CAISERLAGTQETQYF
TGTGCCATCAGTGAGCGGTTAGCGGGGACCCAAGAGACCCAGTACTTC
>.|TRBV9|.|TRBJ2-1
CASSPAGSDEQFF
TGTGCCAGCAGCCCCGCCGGATCGGATGAGCAGTTCTTC
>.|TRBV20-1|.|TRBJ2-2
CSASQGRLGLFF
TGCAGTGCTAGTCAGGGTCGACTAGGGCTGTTTTTT
>.|TRBV14|.|TRBJ1-1
CASSQGGHYTEAFF
TGTGCCAGCAGCCAAGGGGGACACTACACTGAAGCTTTCTTT
>TRBD2|TRBV24-1|.|TRBJ2-5
CATSDLAGGKETQYF
TGTGCCACCAGTGATTTAGCGGGAGGGAAAGAGACCCAGTACTTC
>TRBD2|TRBV4-1|.|TRBJ2-5
CASSLLAGGIQETQYF
TGCGCCAGCAGCCTTCTAGCGGGAGGGATCCAAGAGACCCAGTACTTC
>TRBD2|TRBV7-7|.|TRBJ2-3
CASSLAGGTDTQYF
TGTGCCAGCAGCCTAGCGGGAGGCACAGATACGCAGTATTTT
>.|TRBV7-9|.|TRBJ2-3
CASSLDRGTTSMDTQYF
TGTGCCAGCAGCTTAGATAGGGGGACGACATCCATGGATACGCAGTATTTT
>.|TRBV7-9|.|TRBJ1-1
CASSGGEAFF
TGTGCCAGCAGCGGGGGTGAAGCTTTCTTT
>.|TRBV14|.|TRBJ2-3
CASSRGMATDTQYF
TGTGCCAGCAGCCGGGGTATGGCCACAGATACGCAGTATTTT
>.|TRBV28|.|TRBJ1-2
CASRPAAPGYTF
TGTGCCAGCAGGCCAGCCGCACCTGGCTACACCTTC
>.|TRBV21-1|few|TRBJ2-7
CASSKGSGRAHEQYF
TGTGCCAGCAGCAAAGGCTCAGGTCGAGCCCACGAGCAGTACTTC
>.|TRBV6-5|few|TRBJ1-6
CASSQGNSPLHF
TGTGCCAGCAGCCAGGGGAATTCACCCCTCCACTTT
>.|TRBV7-9|.|TRBJ1-3
CASSLKENTIYF
TGTGCCAGCAGCTTGAAGGAGAACACCATATATTTT
>TRBD1|TRBV7-6|.|TRBJ2-7
CASSPSWGQGYEQYF
TGTGCCAGCAGTCCCAGTTGGGGACAGGGCTACGAGCAGTACTTC
>TRBD1|TRBV28|.|TRBJ1-2
CASTLSRRQGNYGYTF
TGTGCCAGCACCCTATCGCGGAGACAGGGGAACTATGGCTACACCTTC
>.|TRBV28|once|TRBJ1-5
CASIPSASLSQPQHF
TGTGCCAGCATCCCTTCAGCGAGTTTGAGTCAGCCCCAGCATTTT
>.|TRBV6-6|once|TRBJ1-5
CASSYSGEGLYQPQHF
TGTGCCAGCAGTTACTCGGGTGAGGGACTATATCAGCCCCAGCATTTT
>TRBD2|TRBV19|.|TRBJ2-1
CASKGLNKAEQFF
TGTGCCAGTAAGGGACTAAACAAGGCTGAGCAGTTCTTC
>.|TRBV7-6|.|TRBJ1-1
CASSLGAPGTEAFF
TGTGCCAGCAGCTTAGGGGCTCCGGGCACTGAAGCTTTCTTT
>.|TRBV2|.|TRBJ1-2
CASTKQVKYGYTF
TGTGCCAGCACCAAACAGGTTAAGTATGGCTACACCTTC
>TRBD1|TRBV18|.|TRBJ1-5
CASSPTTGGDQPQHF
TGTGCCAGCTCACCGACGACAGGGGGCGATCAGCCCCAGCATTTT
>.|TRBV2|.|TRBJ1-1
CATYMNTEAFF
TGTGCCACCTACATGAACACTGAAGCTTTCTTT
>.|TRBV5-1|.|TRBJ2-5
CASSLFADQETQYF
TGCGCCAGCAGCTTGTTTGCGGACCAAGAGACCCAGTACTTC
>.|TRBV27|few|TRBJ1-6
CASSELGVKPLHF
TGTGCCAGCAGTGAACTAGGGGTTAAGCCCCTCCACTTT
>TRBD1|TRBV19|.|TRBJ2-1
CASSTGQGGRYNEQFF
TGTGCCAGTAGTACGGGACAGGGGGGTCGGTACAATGAGCAGTTCTTC
>.|TRBV7-8|.|TRBJ2-5
CASSLDVTAETQYF
TGTGCCAGCAGCTTAGATGTTACAGCAGAGACCCAGTACTTC
>TRBD1|TRBV27|.|TRBJ1-6
CASSLNQRTGGWYNSPLHF
TGTGCCAGCAGTTTAAACCAAAGGACAGGGGGCTGGTATAATTCACCCCTCCACTTT
>TRBD2|TRBV9|.|TRBJ2-1
CASSPGQGISGRGSYNEQFF
TGTGCCAGCAGCCCAGGCCAGGGGATCAGCGGGAGGGGGTCCTACAATGAGCAGTTCTTC
>TRBD1|TRBV6-5|.|TRBJ2-3
CASRLQGHHTDTQYF
TGTGCCAGCAGGCTACAGGGGCATCACACAGATACGCAGTATTTT
>.|TRBV9|.|TRBJ2-3
CASSPLGAGTDTQYF
TGTGCCAGCAGCCCCCTAGGCGCCGGGACAGATACGCAGTATTTT
>.|TRBV4-1|.|TRBJ2-1
CASSQDRVAAYNEQFF
TGCGCCAGCAGCCAAGATAGGGTAGCGGCGTACAATGAGCAGTTCTTC
>.|TRBV19|.|TRBJ2-2
CASSVEGNTGELFF
TGTGCCAGTAGTGTGGAGGGGAACACCGGGGAGCTGTTTTTT
>.|TRBV6-1|.|TRBJ2-2
CASSEKYTGELFF
TGTGCCAGCAGTGAAAAGTACACCGGGGAGCTGTTTTTT
>.|TRBV9|.|TRBJ2-3
CASSISGGGGTDTQYF
TGTGCCAGCAGCATTTCGGGGGGCGGAGGCACAGATACGCAGTATTTT
>.|TRBV5-5|.|TRBJ1-1
CASSLLLDTEAFF
TGTGCCAGCAGCTTGCTCTTAGACACTGAAGCTTTCTTT
>.|TRBV18|.|TRBJ2-1
CASSVQGDEQFF
TGTGCCAGCTCAGTACAGGGCGATGAGCAGTTCTTC
>.|TRBV7-6|.|TRBJ2-1
CASSDPPQNEQFF
TGTGCCAGCAGCGATCCGCCCCAAAATGAGCAGTTCTTC
>.|TRBV2|.|TRBJ1-6
CASSERGAYSPLHF
TGTGCCAGCAGTGAGAGGGGCGCGTATTCACCCCTCCACTTT
>.|TRBV5-6|.|TRBJ1-2
CASSLSGYYGYTF
TGTGCCAGCAGCTTGTCAGGGTACTATGGCTACACCTTC
>.|TRBV27|once|TRBJ1-1
CASSERGGKAFF
TGTGCCAGCAGTGAAAGGGGGGGTAAAGCTTTCTTT
>.|TRBV14|once|TRBJ2-4
CASSRAGLLNIQYF
TGTGCCAGCAGCCGGGCGGGACTCTTGAACATTCAGTACTTC